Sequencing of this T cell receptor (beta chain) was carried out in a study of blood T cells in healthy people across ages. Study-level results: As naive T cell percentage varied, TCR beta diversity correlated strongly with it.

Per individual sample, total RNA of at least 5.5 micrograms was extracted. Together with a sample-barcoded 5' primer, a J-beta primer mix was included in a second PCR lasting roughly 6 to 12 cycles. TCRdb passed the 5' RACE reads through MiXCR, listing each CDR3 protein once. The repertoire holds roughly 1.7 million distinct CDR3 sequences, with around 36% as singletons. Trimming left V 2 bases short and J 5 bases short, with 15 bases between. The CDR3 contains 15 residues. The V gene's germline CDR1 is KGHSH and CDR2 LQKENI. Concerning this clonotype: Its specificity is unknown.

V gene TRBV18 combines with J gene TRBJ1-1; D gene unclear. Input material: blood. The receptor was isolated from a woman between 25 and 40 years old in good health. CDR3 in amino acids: CASSPVGFSRTEAFF. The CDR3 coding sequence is TGTGCCAGCTCACCAGTAGGGTTCTCTCGGACTGAAGCTTTCTTT.